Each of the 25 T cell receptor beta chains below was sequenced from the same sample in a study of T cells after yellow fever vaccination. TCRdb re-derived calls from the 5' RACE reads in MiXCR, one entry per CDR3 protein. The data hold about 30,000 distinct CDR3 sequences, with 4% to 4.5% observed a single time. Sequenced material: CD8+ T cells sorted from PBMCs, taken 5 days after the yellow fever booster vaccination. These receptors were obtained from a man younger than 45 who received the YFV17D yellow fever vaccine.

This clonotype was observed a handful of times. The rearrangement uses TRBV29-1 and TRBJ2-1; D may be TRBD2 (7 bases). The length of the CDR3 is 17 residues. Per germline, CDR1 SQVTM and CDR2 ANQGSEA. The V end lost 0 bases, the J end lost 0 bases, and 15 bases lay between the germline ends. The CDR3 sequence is CSVEDGEGGSSYNEQFF. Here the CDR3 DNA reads TGCAGCGTTGAAGACGGGGAGGGGGGGAGCTCCTACAATGAGCAGTTCTTC.

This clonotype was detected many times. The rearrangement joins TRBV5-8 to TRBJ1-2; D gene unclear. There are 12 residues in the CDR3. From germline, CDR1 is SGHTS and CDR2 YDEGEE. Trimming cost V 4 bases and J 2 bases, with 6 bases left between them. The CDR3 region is CASSLGNYGYTF. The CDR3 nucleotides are TGTGCCAGCAGCCTGGGAAACTATGGCTACACCTTC.

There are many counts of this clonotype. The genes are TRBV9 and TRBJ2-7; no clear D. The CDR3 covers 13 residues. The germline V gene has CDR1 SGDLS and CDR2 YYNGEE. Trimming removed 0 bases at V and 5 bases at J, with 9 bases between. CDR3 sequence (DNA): TGTGCCAGCAGCGTAGCCCCTCAAAACGAGCAGTACTTC. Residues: CASSVAPQNEQYF.

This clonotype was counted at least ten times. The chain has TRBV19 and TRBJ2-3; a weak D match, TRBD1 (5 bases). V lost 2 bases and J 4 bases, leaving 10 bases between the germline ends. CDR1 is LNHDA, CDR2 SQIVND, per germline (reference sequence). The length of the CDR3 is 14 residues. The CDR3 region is CASSIIGAPDTQYF. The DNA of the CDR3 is TGTGCCAGTAGTATAATAGGGGCCCCAGATACGCAGTATTTT.

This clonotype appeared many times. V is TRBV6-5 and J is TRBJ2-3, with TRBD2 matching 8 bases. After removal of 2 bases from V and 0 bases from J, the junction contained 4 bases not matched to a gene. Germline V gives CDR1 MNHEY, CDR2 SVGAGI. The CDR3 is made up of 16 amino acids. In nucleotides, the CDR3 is TGTGCCAGCAGTTACGAGGCTAGCGGGAGCACAGATACGCAGTATTTT. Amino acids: CASSYEASGSTDTQYF.

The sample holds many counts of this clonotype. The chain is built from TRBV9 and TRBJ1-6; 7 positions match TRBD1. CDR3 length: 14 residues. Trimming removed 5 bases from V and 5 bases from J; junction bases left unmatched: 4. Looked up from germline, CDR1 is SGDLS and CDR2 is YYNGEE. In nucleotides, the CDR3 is TGTGCCAGCAGAGGGACAGACCATAATTCACCCCTCCACTTT. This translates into CASRGTDHNSPLHF.

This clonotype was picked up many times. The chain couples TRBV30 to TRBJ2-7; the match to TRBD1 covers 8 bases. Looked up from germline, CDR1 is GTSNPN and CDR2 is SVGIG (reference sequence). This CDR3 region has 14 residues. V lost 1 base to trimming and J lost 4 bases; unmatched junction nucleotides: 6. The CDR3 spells CAWSAGQGRYEQYF. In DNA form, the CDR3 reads TGTGCCTGGAGTGCTGGACAGGGAAGGTACGAGCAGTACTTC.

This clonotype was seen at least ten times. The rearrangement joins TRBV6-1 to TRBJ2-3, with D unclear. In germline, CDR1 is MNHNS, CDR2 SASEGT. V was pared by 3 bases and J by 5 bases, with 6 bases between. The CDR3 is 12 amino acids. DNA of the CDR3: TGTGCCAGCAGTGAGGCCAGAGATACGCAGTATTTT. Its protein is CASSEARDTQYF.

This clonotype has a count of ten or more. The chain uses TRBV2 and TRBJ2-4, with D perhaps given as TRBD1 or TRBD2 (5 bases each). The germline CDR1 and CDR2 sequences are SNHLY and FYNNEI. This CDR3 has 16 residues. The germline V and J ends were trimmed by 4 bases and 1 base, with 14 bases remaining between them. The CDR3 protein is CASSGEGLLAKNIQYF. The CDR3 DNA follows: TGTGCCAGCAGTGGAGAGGGGTTACTGGCCAAAAACATTCAGTACTTC.

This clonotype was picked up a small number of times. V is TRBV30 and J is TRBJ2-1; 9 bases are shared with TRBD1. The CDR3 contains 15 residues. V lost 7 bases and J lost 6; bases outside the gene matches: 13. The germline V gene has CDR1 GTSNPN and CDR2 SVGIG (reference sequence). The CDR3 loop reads CASRGGTGRINEQFF. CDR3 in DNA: TGTGCCTCCAGGGGGGGGACAGGGAGGATCAATGAGCAGTTCTTC.

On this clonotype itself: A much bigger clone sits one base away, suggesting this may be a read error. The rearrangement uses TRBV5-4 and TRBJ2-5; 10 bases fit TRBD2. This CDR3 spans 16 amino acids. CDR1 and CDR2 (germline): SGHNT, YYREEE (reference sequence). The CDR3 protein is CACSLGGLADQETQYF. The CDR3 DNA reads TGTGCCTGCAGCTTGGGTGGACTAGCGGACCAAGAGACCCAGTACTTC.

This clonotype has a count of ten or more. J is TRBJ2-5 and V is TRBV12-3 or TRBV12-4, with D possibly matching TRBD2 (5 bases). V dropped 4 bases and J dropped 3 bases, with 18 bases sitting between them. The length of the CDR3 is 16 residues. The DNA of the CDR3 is TGTGCCAGCAGTTCCCCCCCCCACGGGGTGAAAGAGACCCAGTACTTC. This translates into CASSSPPHGVKETQYF.

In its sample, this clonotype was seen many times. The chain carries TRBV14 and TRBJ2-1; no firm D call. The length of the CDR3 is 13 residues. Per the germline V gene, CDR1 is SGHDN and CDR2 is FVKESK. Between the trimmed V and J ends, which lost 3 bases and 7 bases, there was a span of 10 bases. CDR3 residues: CASSHLRWNEQFF. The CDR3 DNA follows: TGTGCCAGCAGCCACTTACGGTGGAATGAGCAGTTCTTC.

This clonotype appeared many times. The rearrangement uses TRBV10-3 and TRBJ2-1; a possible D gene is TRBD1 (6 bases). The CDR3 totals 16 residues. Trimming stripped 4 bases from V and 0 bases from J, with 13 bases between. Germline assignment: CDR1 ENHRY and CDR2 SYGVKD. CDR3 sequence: CAISASDSSSYNEQFF. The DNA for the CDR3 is TGTGCCATCAGTGCATCGGACAGTAGCTCCTACAATGAGCAGTTCTTC.

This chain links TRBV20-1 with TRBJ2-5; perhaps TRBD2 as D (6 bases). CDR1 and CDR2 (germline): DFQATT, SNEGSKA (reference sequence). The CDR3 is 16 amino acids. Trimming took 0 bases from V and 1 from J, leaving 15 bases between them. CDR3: CSARDLGGAVQETQYF. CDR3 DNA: TGCAGTGCTAGAGATTTGGGCGGGGCCGTCCAAGAGACCCAGTACTTC.

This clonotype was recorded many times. The CDR3 protein is CASSLHRDRGPGGELFF. The CDR3 DNA sequence: TGTGCCAGCAGCTTGCACCGGGACAGGGGGCCGGGCGGGGAGCTGTTTTTT. V usage is TRBV7-2 and J usage is TRBJ2-2; 12 bases are shared with TRBD1. Germline assignment: CDR1 SGHTA and CDR2 FQGNSA. The CDR3 is made up of 17 amino acids. Trimming cost V 3 bases and J 7 bases; bases outside gene matches: 9.

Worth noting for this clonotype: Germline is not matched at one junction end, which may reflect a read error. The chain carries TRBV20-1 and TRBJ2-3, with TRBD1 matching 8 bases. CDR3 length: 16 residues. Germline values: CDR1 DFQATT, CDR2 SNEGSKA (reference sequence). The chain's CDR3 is CCARAGDRSLTDTQYF. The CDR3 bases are TGCTGTGCTAGAGCAGGGGACAGGTCCCTCACAGATACGCAGTATTTT.

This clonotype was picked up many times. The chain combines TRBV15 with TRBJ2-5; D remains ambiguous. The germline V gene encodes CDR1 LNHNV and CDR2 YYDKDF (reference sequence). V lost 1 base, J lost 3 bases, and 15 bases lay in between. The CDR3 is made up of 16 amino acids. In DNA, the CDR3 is TGTGCCACCAGCAGAGGCCCCCGAGCCGCCGAAGAGACCCAGTACTTC. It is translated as CATSRGPRAAEETQYF.

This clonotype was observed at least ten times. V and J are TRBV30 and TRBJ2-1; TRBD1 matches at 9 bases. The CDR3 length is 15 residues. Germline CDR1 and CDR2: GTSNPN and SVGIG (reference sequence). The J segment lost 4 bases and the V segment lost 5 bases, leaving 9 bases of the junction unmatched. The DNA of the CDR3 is TGTGCCTGGCGAAGGGGCGGGACAGGGTACAATGAGCAGTTCTTC. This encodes CAWRRGGTGYNEQFF.

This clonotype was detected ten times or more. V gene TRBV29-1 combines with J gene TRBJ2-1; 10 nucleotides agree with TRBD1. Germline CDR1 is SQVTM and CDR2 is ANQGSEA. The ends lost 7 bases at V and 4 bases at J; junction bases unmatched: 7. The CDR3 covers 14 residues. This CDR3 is CSAAGTGAYNEQFF. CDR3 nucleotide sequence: TGCAGCGCTGCCGGGACAGGGGCGTACAATGAGCAGTTCTTC.

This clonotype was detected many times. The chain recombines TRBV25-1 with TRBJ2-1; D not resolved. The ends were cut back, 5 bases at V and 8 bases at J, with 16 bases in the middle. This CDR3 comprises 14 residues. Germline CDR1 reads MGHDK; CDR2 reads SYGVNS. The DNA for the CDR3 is TGTGCCAGCAGTATCGGGCCTCACGGCGATGAGCAGTTCTTC. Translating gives CASSIGPHGDEQFF.

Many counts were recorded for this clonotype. The DNA for the CDR3 is TGTGCCAGCAGCCACCGGGACATTTACGAGCAGTACTTC. This sequence encodes CASSHRDIYEQYF. The chain has TRBV5-5 and TRBJ2-7; TRBD1 might be the D (6 bases). V was pared by 4 bases and J by 4 bases, with 12 bases between. From germline, CDR1 is SGHKS and CDR2 YYEKEE (reference sequence). The CDR3 extends over 13 amino acids.

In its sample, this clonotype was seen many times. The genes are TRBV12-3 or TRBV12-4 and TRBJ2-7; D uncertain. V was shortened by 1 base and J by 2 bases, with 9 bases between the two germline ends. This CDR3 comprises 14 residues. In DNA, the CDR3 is TGTGCCAGCAGTTTAGGACCTTATACCTACGAGCAGTACTTC. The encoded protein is CASSLGPYTYEQYF.

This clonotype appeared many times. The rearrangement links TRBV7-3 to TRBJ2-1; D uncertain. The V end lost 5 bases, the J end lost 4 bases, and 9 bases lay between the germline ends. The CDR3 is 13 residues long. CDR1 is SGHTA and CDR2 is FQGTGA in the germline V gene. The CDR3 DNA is TGTGCCAGCAGCCTGACCAATTACAATGAGCAGTTCTTC. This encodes CASSLTNYNEQFF.

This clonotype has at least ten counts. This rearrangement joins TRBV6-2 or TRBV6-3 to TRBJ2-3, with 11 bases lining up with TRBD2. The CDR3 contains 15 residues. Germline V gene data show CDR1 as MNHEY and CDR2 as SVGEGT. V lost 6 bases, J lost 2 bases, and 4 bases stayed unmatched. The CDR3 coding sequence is TGTGCCAGCAGGGGGACTAGCGGATACACAGATACGCAGTATTTT. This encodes CASRGTSGYTDTQYF.